Listed below are T cell receptor beta chains from one sample, sequenced in a study of T cells in Graves' hyperthyroidism and ophthalmopathy. TCRdb re-analysed the multiplex PCR reads in MiXCR, keeping a single row per CDR3 protein. The table has 200,000 to 300,000 distinct CDR3 sequences, about 24% seen once. Sequencing was done on a sample of blood. The receptors were gathered from a woman aged 40 to 50 with Graves' ophthalmopathy. Each CDR3 is given with its conserved first and last residue. D genes are given only for firm matches. Clone size is not always given. Where it is, it says once, few, many or a class for expanded clones.

NA	TRBJ2-7	15	many	TRBV9	CASSASWGVAYEQYF	TGTGCCAGCAGCGCCTCTTGGGGGGTAGCCTACGAGCAGTACTTC
TRBD1	TRBJ2-4	15	NA	TRBV6-5	CASSYQGASKNIQYF	TGTGCCAGCAGTTACCAGGGGGCATCCAAAAACATTCAGTACTTC
TRBD2	TRBJ2-4	14	many	TRBV7-9	CASSQAGGKNIQYF	TGTGCCAGCAGCCAAGCGGGAGGCAAAAACATTCAGTACTTC
NA	TRBJ1-2	14	few	TRBV7-2	CASSSLQGLGSYIF	TGTGCCAGCAGCTCACTCCAGGGCTTGGGTAGCTACATCTTC
NA	TRBJ2-7	15	many	TRBV12-3/TRBV12-4	CASSLDGGTTYEQYF	TGTGCCAGCAGTTTAGACGGGGGCACCACCTACGAGCAGTACTTC
NA	TRBJ2-5	13	few	TRBV10-3	CAISEHSQETQYF	TGTGCCATCAGTGAGCACAGCCAAGAGACCCAGTACTTC
TRBD1	TRBJ2-5	14	many	TRBV7-9	CASSLTGFQETQYF	TGTGCCAGCAGCTTGACAGGGTTCCAAGAGACCCAGTACTTC
TRBD1	TRBJ1-2	13	many	TRBV7-3	CASSRSTGHGYTF	TGTGCCAGCAGCCGCTCGACAGGGCATGGCTACACCTTC
NA	TRBJ2-5	13	NA	TRBV5-1	CASSMDTQETQYF	TGCGCCAGCAGCATGGACACTCAAGAGACCCAGTACTTC
NA	TRBJ1-2	12	many	TRBV2	CASIKESGGYTF	TGTGCCAGCATAAAGGAATCGGGCGGCTACACCTTC
NA	TRBJ2-7	16	NA	TRBV6-2/TRBV6-3	CASGKRGASDHYEQYF	TGTGCCAGCGGTAAACGGGGGGCCTCCGATCACTACGAGCAGTACTTC
NA	TRBJ2-5	16	NA	TRBV7-9	CASSLPGVVSVETQYF	TGTGCCAGCAGCTTGCCAGGGGTGGTCTCGGTCGAGACCCAGTACTTC
TRBD1	TRBJ2-2	14	many	TRBV27	CASSLGQGNGELFF	TGTGCCAGCAGTCTAGGACAGGGGAACGGGGAGCTGTTTTTT
NA	TRBJ1-2	15	few	TRBV6-5	CASSYSQYTSYGYTF	TGTGCCAGCAGTTACTCGCAGTACACCTCCTATGGCTACACCTTC
NA	TRBJ2-7	14	many	TRBV18	CASSPGEGGDEQYF	TGTGCCAGCTCACCAGGCGAAGGGGGGGACGAGCAGTACTTC